This T cell receptor beta chain was identified in a study of early stage breast cancer tumors. Study-level results: Bulk DNA sequencing of unsorted cells missed chain pairing and markers.

The CDR3 extends over 14 amino acids. As to this clone: Antigen: not known.

Sequencing used immunoSEQ multiplex PCR; TCRdb keeps in-frame clones, though not all of them. The sample lists about 29,000 clones; 84% were seen once. The sequenced material came from blood. This chain joins TRBV12-2 and TRBJ1-2. TRBV12-2 is a documented pseudogene. The receptor comes from a person aged 45 to 59 with breast cancer. The CDR3 sequence is CASRLGGGGPRYTF. The CDR3 nucleotides read TGTGCAAGTCGCTTGGGGGGGGGCGGACCTCGCTACACCTTC.